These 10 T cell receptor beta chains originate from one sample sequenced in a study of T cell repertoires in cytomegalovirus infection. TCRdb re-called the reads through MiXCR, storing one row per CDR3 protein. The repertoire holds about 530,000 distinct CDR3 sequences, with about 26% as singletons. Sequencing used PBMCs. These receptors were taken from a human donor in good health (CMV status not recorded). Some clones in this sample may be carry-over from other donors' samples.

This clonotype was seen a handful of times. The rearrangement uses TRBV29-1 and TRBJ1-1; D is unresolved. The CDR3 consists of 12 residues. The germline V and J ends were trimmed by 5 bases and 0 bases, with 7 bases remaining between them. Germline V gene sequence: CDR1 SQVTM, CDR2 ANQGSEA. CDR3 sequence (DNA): TGCAGCGTTTCGTACATGAACACTGAAGCTTTCTTT. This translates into CSVSYMNTEAFF.

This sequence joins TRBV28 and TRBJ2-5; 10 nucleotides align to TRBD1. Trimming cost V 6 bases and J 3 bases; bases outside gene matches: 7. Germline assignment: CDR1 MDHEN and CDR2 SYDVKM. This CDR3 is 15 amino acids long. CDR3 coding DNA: TGTGCCAGCAGCCTACCGGGGACAGGGGAAGAGACCCAGTACTTC. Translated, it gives CASSLPGTGEETQYF.

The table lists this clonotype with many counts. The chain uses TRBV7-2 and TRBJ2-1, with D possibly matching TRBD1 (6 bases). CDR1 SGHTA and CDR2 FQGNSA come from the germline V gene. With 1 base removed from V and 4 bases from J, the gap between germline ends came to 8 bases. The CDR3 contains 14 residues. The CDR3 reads CASSLDGTYNEQFF. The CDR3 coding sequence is TGTGCCAGCAGCTTAGATGGGACATACAATGAGCAGTTCTTC.

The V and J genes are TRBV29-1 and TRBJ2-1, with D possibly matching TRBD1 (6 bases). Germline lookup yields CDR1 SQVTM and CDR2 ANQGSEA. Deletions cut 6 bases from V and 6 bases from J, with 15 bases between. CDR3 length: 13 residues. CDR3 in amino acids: CSVDRVGGNEQFF. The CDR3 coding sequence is TGCAGCGTCGACCGGGTAGGGGGCAATGAGCAGTTCTTC.

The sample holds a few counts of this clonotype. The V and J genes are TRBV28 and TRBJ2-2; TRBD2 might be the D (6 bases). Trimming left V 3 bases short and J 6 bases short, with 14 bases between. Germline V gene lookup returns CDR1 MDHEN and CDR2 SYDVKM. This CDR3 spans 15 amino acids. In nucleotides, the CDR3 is TGTGCCAGCAGTTTCGACCCGGGAGTCTCCGGGGAGCTGTTTTTT. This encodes CASSFDPGVSGELFF.

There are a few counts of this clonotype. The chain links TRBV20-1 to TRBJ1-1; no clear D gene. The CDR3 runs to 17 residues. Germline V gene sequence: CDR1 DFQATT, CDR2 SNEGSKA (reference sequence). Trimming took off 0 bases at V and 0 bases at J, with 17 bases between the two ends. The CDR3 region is CSARDRAVARMNTEAFF. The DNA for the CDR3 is TGCAGTGCTAGAGATCGTGCCGTGGCCAGAATGAACACTGAAGCTTTCTTT.

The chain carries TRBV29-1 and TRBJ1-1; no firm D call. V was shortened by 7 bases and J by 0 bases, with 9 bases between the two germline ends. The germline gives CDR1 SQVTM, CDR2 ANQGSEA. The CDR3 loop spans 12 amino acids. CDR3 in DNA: TGCAGCGGATTTAATATGAACACTGAAGCTTTCTTT. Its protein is CSGFNMNTEAFF.

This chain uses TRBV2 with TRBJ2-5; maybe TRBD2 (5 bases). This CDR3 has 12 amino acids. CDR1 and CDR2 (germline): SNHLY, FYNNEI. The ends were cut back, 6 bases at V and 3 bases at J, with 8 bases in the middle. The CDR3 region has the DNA TGTGCCAGCAGGCGGGTAGAAGAGACCCAGTACTTC. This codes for CASRRVEETQYF.

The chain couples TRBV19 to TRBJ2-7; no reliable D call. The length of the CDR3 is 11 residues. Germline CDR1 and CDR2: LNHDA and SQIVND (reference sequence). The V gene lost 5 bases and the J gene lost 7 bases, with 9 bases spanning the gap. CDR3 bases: TGTGCCAGTAGTTCCCTTTCTGAGCAGTACTTC. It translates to CASSSLSEQYF.

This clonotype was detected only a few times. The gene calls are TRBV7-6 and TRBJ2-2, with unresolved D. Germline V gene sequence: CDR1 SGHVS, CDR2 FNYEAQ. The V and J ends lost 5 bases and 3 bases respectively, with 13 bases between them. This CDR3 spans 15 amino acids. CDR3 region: CASSPVGAYTGELFF. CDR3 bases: TGTGCCAGCAGCCCCGTCGGCGCTTACACCGGGGAGCTGTTTTTT.